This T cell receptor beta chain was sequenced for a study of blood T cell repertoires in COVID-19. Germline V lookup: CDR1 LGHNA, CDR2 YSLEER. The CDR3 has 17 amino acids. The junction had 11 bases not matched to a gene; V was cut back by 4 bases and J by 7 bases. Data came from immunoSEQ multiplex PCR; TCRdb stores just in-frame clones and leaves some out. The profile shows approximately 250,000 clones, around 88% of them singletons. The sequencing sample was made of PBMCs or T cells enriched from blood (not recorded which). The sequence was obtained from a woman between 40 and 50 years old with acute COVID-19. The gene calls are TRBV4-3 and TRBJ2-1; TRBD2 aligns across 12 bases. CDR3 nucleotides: TGCGCCAGCAGCCCCGGACTAGCGGGGCTACGGGGTAATGAGCAGTTCTTC. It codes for CASSPGLAGLRGNEQFF.